A single T cell receptor beta chain is shown here with its context. What it binds is not known. The entry originates in a study of human T cells and chemical hapten exposure. General study points: Controls had significantly fewer large CDR3 similarity clusters than were formed by expanded TCRs.

Time point here: pre-sensitization, week 0. Treatment denoted: therapeutic diphenylcyclopropenone sensitization with weekly scalp DPC. Samples of blood were obtained prior to the application of each patch test. The V end was cut by 5 bases, the J end by 8 bases, with 14 bases between. This CDR3 has 13 amino acids. Germline V CDR1 and CDR2: SGHTA, FQGNSA. Original data processing: Samples had a median of about 96,000 TCRs, ranging about 20,000 to 750,000. Each CDR3 protein is one row after TCRdb ran MiXCR on the RACE reads. These V and J calls originate from TCRdb's pipeline instead of the authors' own analysis. Altogether approximately 320,000 distinct CDR3 sequences are present, about 5% being singletons, with the ten largest covering around 8%.

The clonotype was recovered from a young woman with alopecia areata. Some clones in this sample may be carry-over from other donors' samples. V and J are TRBV7-2 and TRBJ2-3, with D possibly matching TRBD2 (6 bases). The sample consisted of whole blood, taken in connection with sensitization to the hapten diphenylcyclopropenone (DPC). This CDR3 is CASSPPPGVTQYF. The CDR3 DNA follows: TGTGCCAGCAGCCCACCCCCGGGGGTTACGCAGTATTTT.